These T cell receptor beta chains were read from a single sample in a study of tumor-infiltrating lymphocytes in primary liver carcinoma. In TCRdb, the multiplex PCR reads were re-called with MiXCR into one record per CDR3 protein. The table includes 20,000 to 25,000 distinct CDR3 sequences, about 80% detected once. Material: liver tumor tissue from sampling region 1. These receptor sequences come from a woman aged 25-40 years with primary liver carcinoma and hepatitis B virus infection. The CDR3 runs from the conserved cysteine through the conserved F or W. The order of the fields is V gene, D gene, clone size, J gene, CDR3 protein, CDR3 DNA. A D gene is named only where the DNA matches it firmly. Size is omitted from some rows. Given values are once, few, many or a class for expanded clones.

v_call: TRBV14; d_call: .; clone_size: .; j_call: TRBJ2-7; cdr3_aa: CDSSQAAGTDYEQYF; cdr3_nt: TGTGATAGCAGCCAGGCGGCAGGGACTGACTACGAGCAGTACTTC
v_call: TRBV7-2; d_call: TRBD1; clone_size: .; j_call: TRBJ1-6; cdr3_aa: CASSPGQGARTLHF; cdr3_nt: TGTGCCAGCAGCCCGGGACAGGGGGCGAGAACCCTCCACTTT
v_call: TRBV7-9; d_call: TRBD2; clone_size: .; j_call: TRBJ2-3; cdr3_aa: CANSLLLAGATDTRYF; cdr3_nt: TGTGCCAACAGCCTATTACTAGCGGGAGCCACAGATACGAGGTATTTT
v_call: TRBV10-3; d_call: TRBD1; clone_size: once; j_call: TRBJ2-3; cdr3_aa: CAFSQPGTGADTQYF; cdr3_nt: TGTGCCTTCAGTCAACCCGGGACAGGGGCTGATACGCAGTATTTT
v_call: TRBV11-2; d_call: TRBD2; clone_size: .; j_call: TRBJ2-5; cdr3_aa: CASSASLTSGSRETQYF; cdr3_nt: TGTGCCAGCAGCGCCTCGTTGACTAGCGGGAGTAGGGAGACCCAGTACTTC
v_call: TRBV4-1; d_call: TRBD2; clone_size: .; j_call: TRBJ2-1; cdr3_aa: CASSQVASGRCNEQFF; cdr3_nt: TGCGCCAGCAGCCAAGTCGCTAGCGGGAGGTGCAATGAGCAGTTCTTC
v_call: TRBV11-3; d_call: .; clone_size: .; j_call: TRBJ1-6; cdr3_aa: CASSFKWSYNSSLHF; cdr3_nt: TGTGCCAGCAGCTTTAAGTGGAGCTATAACTCATCGCTCCACTTT
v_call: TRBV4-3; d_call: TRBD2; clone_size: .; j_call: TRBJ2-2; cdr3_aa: CASSVLAGGPCSNAGGLFF; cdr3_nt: TGCGCCAGCAGCGTACTAGCGGGAGGGCCCTGTTCGAACGCCGGGGGGCTGTTTTTT
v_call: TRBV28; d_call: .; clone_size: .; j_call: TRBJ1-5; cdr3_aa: CASSVPGIDQHF; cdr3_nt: TGTGCCAGCAGTGTCCCCGGGATAGACCAGCATTTT
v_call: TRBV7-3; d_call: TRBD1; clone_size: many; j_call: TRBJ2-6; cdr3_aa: CASSLTGTGSGANVLTF; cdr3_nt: TGTGCCAGCAGCTTAACGGGGACAGGCTCTGGGGCCAACGTCCTGACTTTC
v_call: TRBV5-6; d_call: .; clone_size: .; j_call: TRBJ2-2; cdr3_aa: CASSLIPRVTGELFF; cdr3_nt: TGTGCAAGCAGTTTGATACCCAGAGTCACCGGGGAGCTGTTTTTT
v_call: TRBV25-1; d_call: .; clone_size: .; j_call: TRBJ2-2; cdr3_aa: CALHGVSSPCTGGLFF; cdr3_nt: TGTGCCCTTCATGGCGTTTCGTCGCCTTGCACCGGGGGGCTGTTTTTT
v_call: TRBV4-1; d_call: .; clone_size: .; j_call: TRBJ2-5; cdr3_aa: CASSQGGHGRETQYF; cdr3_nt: TGCGCCAGCAGCCAGGGGGGACATGGACGCGAGACCCAGTACTTC
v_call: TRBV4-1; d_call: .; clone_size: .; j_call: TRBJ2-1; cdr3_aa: CASSLPLGPYNEQFF; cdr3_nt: TGCGCCAGCAGCCTACCTCTCGGGCCCTACAATGAGCAGTTCTTC
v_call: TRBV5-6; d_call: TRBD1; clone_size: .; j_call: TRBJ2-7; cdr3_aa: CASSLLTGLSQYF; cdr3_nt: TGTGCCAGCAGCTTACTGACAGGGCTTTCGCAGTATTTC
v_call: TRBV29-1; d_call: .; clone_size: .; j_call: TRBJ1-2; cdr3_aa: CSVVLWVGGYTF; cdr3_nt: TGCAGCGTTGTCCTTTGGGTTGGAGGCTACACCTTC
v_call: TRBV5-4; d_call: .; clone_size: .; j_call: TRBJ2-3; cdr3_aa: CASSVDRHPPSTDTPYF; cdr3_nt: TGTGCCAGCAGCGTAGACAGACACCCTCCATCCACAGATACGCCGTATTTT
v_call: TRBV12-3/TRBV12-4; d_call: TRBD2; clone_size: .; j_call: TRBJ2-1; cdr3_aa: CASAPGTSGPNEQFF; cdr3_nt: TGTGCCAGCGCTCCCGGGACTAGCGGCCCCAATGAGCAGTTCTTC
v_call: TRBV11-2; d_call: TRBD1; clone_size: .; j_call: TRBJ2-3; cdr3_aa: CATRRTRQGRGDTQYF; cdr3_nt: TGTGCCACCAGACGGACGCGACAGGGAAGGGGAGATACGCAGTATTTC
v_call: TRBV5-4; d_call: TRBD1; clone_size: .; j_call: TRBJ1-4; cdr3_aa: CASSFNRGLNEILLF; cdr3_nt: TGTGCCAGCAGCTTCAACAGGGGACTTAATGAAATACTGCTTTTT
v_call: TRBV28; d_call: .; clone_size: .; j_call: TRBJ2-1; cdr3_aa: CASSVTGSKQFF; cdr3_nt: TGTGCCAGCAGTGTTACGGGGAGTAAGCAGTTCTTC
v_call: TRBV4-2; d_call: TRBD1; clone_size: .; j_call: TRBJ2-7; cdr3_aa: CASSHEHLGQGGPCEQYF; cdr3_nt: TGTGCCAGCAGCCATGAACACCTGGGACAGGGGGGACCGTGCGAGCAGTACTTC
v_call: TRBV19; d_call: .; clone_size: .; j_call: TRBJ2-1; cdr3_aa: CATSSWDGQLF; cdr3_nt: TGTGCCACGTCTAGTTGGGATGGGCAGCTCTTC
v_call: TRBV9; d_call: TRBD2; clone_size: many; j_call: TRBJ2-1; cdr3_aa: CASSAQTSGRFAEQFF; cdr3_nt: TGTGCCAGCAGCGCCCAGACTAGCGGGAGATTTGCTGAGCAGTTCTTC
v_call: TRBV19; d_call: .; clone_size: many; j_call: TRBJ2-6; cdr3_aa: CASTQRRVSGANVLTF; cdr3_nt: TGTGCCAGTACCCAACGAAGGGTGAGTGGGGCCAACGTCCTGACTTTC
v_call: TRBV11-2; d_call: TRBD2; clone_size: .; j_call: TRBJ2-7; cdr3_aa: CASNIAGNYEEYF; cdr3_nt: TGTGCCAGCAATATAGCGGGGAACTACGAGGAATACTTC
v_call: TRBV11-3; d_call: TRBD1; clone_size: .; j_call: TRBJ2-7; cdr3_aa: CARNFWTGTTYEQYF; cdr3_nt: TGTGCCAGGAACTTCTGGACAGGTACAACCTACGAGCAGTACTTC